This T cell receptor beta chain is drawn from a study of T cell repertoires in aging, cancer and after chemotherapy (dated by TCRdb to between 2018 and 2021). Looking at the study overall: Donors were distributed across six age groups ranging from 30 or younger to 70 or older, with at least three individuals included per group. In the solid tumor group, the paired samples taken before and after chemotherapy came from brain tumor (glioblastoma) patients given temozolomide-based therapy. The full dataset contained around 8.2 million TCR reads. To look at immunoaging and at how T cells reconstitute after chemotherapy, the study profiled TCR beta repertoires in peripheral blood from both healthy donors and cancer patients. The cohort comprised some 220 cancer patients, roughly 90 with hematological and around 120 with solid cancers, plus 95 healthy donors as a reference group. Study-level results and caveats: In both cancer cohorts, the median generation probability rose over the chemotherapy interval, which suggests that the repertoire was reconstituted through rebound thymic output. Compared with age-matched healthy donors, untreated patients with either hematological or solid cancers had significantly lower TCR diversity in the blood along with higher clonality. According to the authors, the repertoire data do not permit conclusions about immunological memory after chemotherapy. Declining TCR diversity with age in healthy donors was mainly explained by loss of richness; in cancer patients, loss of evenness also contributed.

In this sample, this clonotype turned up a few times. Its antigen is unknown. No base quality values were provided; no much bigger clone lies one nucleotide off. Multiplex touch-down PCR with a mixed TRB-A/B primer pool was used to amplify rearranged TRB sequences covering the V, D and J segments. Two consecutive PCR reactions with Phusion HS II polymerase added Illumina adapters and sample indices to the amplicons. Amplicons were gel-purified using the NucleoSpin Gel and PCR Clean-up kit and were subsequently checked with Qubit and an Agilent 2100 Bioanalyzer. Sequencing of libraries was carried out on an Illumina MiSeq in 600-cycle, single-indexed, paired-end runs. From the authors' description of their analysis: Processing of the TRB sequences was carried out with MiXCR versions 2.12 and 3.0.5. Each unique CDR3 nucleotide sequence counted as one clone, and only productive sequences with at least two reads were retained. The repertoire metrics were Shannon diversity, evenness, clonality (defined as one minus evenness), and alpha-parameterized diversity profiles covering alpha 0 to 5. The IGoR algorithm was used to calculate generation probabilities of clones in the paired pre- and post-chemotherapy samples. TCRdb redid the processing of the public reads, applying fastp at Q25 and MiXCR, and retained in-frame beta chains. Rows with a matching CDR3 protein are joined into one entry that keeps the most common DNA and genes. These V and J calls derive from TCRdb rather than the authors' analysis. This sample lists more than 2,500 distinct CDR3 sequences; 22% were detected once. The leading ten clones occupy more than 3% of the sample.

V ends up 4 bases short and J 2 bases short, with an unmatched junction base count of 9. The CDR1 and CDR2 encoded by the germline V gene (reference sequence) are DFQATT and SNEGSKA. Measured from the cysteine to the phenylalanine, the CDR3 is 15 residues long. CDR3 DNA only is kept here, 45 bases in frame from base 1. Genomic DNA extracted from peripheral blood, rather than sorted cells or RNA, was used as the source for amplification of TCR beta rearrangements. The chain was built from TRBV20-1 and TRBJ2-3; TRBD1 lines up with 7 middle nucleotides. Material: blood. This TCR was sampled from a human donor with a solid tumor. The CDR3 region reads CSATGRGGPTDTQYF. The sequenced DNA: TGCAGTGCTACCGGTAGAGGGGGCCCCACAGATACGCAGTATTTT.